A selection of T cell receptor beta chains follows, all from one sample in a study of beta chain features in type 1 diabetes. The assay was immunoSEQ multiplex PCR, and TCRdb's table has in-frame clones only and misses some. The sample lists under 90,000 clones, 25% to 35% occurring once. Sequences were obtained from stem cell memory CD4+ T cells from blood. The source of these receptors is a woman aged 18-29 years in good health. Both conserved end residues are part of each CDR3. The order of the fields is J gene, clone size, D gene, V gene, CDR3 protein, CDR3 DNA. D genes are given only for firm matches. Clone size is stated in some rows and not others, as once, few, many or a class when expanded.

TRBJ1-6 . TRBD1 TRBV5-6 CASSWGQGMAPLHF TGTGCCAGCAGCTGGGGACAGGGGATGGCACCCCTCCACTTT
TRBJ1-6 few . TRBV5-6 CASSLRGYSPLHF TGTGCCAGCAGCTTGCGAGGGTACTCACCCCTCCACTTT
TRBJ2-3 . . TRBV5-4 CASSQRGSTDTQYF TGTGCCAGCAGCCAAAGAGGTAGCACAGATACGCAGTATTTT
TRBJ2-5 . . TRBV7-2 CASSLYGEETQYF TGTGCCAGCAGCTTGTACGGAGAAGAGACCCAGTACTTC
TRBJ1-1 . . TRBV18 CASSPGAGRGGTEAFF TGTGCCAGCTCACCGGGGGCCGGGAGGGGAGGCACTGAAGCTTTCTTT
TRBJ2-5 . . TRBV5-6 CASSGLALGEQETQYF TGTGCCAGCAGCGGCCTAGCGTTAGGGGAGCAAGAGACCCAGTACTTC
TRBJ2-1 few TRBD2 TRBV19 CASSMLAGRNEQFF TGTGCCAGTAGTATGCTAGCGGGAAGGAATGAGCAGTTCTTC
TRBJ1-5 once . TRBV5-6 CASSAGGRDQPQHF TGTGCCAGCAGCGCCGGAGGACGGGATCAGCCCCAGCATTTT
TRBJ2-7 . . TRBV2 CASSLRDYEQYF TGTGCCAGCAGCCTCCGGGACTACGAGCAGTACTTC
TRBJ2-7 few TRBD1 TRBV5-1 CASSLEGQTYEQYF TGCGCCAGCAGCTTGGAGGGACAGACCTACGAGCAGTACTTC
TRBJ2-7 . TRBD1 TRBV4-1 CASSQESTGTFYEQYF TGCGCCAGCAGCCAAGAATCGACAGGGACCTTCTACGAGCAGTACTTC
TRBJ2-7 few TRBD2 TRBV7-2 CASSLATSGRVHEQYF TGTGCCAGCAGCTTAGCGACTAGCGGGAGGGTTCACGAGCAGTACTTC
TRBJ2-3 few . TRBV7-2 CASSLNQGGGTDTQYF TGTGCCAGCAGCTTAAATCAGGGAGGGGGGACAGATACGCAGTATTTT
TRBJ2-1 few TRBD2 TRBV9 CASSVEGVGLAGNEQFF TGTGCCAGCAGCGTAGAAGGGGTGGGACTAGCTGGCAATGAGCAGTTCTTC
TRBJ2-7 . TRBD2 TRBV5-4 CASRRWGTNYEQYF TGTGCCAGCAGGCGTTGGGGGACTAACTACGAGCAGTACTTC
TRBJ2-1 . TRBD2 TRBV4-2 CASSHRTSATARNEQFF TGTGCCAGCAGCCACCGAACTAGCGCCACGGCGAGGAATGAGCAGTTCTTC